This T cell receptor (beta chain) was sequenced during a study of shared clonotypes between healthy human individuals. Germline V lookup: CDR1 SQVTM, CDR2 ANQGSEA. V was trimmed by 4 bases and J by 6 bases, leaving 24 bases between them. The CDR3 has 16 residues. Around 30,000 T cell genomes, or roughly 200 ng DNA, went into the sorted-subset replicate PCRs. The method was immunoSEQ multiplex PCR; TCRdb's version includes in-frame clones alone and lacks a portion of them. The repertoire holds about 1.5 million clones, with 98% as singletons. The gene calls are TRBV29-1 and TRBJ1-2; D unresolved. The sequenced sample was naive CD4+ T cells sorted from blood. Indicated subset: CD45RA+ positively selected. This clonotype was sampled from a young man in good health. CDR3 nucleotide sequence: TGCAGCGTTGGGTTCTTTGGTATGGACGGAATCGATGGCTACACCTTC. Translation: CSVGFFGMDGIDGYTF. Full variable domain (missing parts from reference TRBV29-1 and TRBJ1-2): SAVISQKPSRDICQRGTSLTIQCQVDSQVTMMFWYRQQPGQSLTLIATANQGSEATYESGFVIDKFPISRPNLTFSTLTVSNMSPEDSSIYLCSVGFFGMDGIDGYTFGSGTRLTVV.